This T cell receptor beta chain was sequenced for a study of T cell repertoires in cytomegalovirus infection. Study summary: The public TCR beta signatures pointed to both CMV infection and matching HLA type.

Overall study results and limits: CMV carriers having the relevant HLA were flagged by cumulative public TCR beta family frequency. Across the ex vivo response, the dominant clonotypes were HLA-C-restricted CMV-specific TCR beta clonotypes.

V was clipped by 6 bases and J by 1 base, with 15 bases between them. The CDR3 consists of 14 residues. CDR1 and CDR2 (germline): SQVTM, ANQGSEA. From the reads, TCRdb called clonotypes with MiXCR, one entry per CDR3 protein. The repertoire holds around 740,000 distinct CDR3 sequences, with 35% as singletons. Worth noting for this clonotype: The antigen is not known.

The receptor was isolated from a human donor in good health (CMV status not recorded). Some clones in this sample may be carry-over from other donors' samples. The sequenced material came from PBMCs. The genes are TRBV29-1 and TRBJ1-1; tentative D call: TRBD1 (6 bases). The CDR3: CSVRVQGPNTEAFF. As DNA, the CDR3 is TGCAGCGTACGAGTACAGGGCCCGAACACTGAAGCTTTCTTT.